These T cell receptor beta chains were read from a single sample in a study of beta chain features in type 1 diabetes. Using immunoSEQ multiplex PCR, the repertoire was profiled, and TCRdb retains in-frame clones only, with some absent. In the table there are 810,000 or so clones, 15% to 20% of which are singletons. The sample was naive CD4+ T cells from blood. These receptors were collected from a young woman in good health. Each CDR3 is given with its conserved first and last residue. A D gene is named only where the DNA matches it firmly. Where a row states a size, it is once, few, many or the class of an expanded clone; other rows omit it.

>TRBV28|TRBJ1-2|few|.
CASSLGGIFGYTF
TGTGCCAGCAGTTTGGGAGGGATCTTTGGCTACACCTTC
>TRBV5-1|TRBJ2-1|few|.
CASLLGPEAYNEQFF
TGCGCCAGCTTGCTCGGACCCGAGGCCTACAATGAGCAGTTCTTC
>TRBV28|TRBJ1-5|once|.
CASSLGTAPGSQPQHF
TGTGCCAGCAGTTTAGGGACTGCCCCTGGGAGTCAGCCCCAGCATTTT
>TRBV4-2|TRBJ2-7|.|TRBD2
CASSPGVAGALGQYF
TGTGCCAGCAGCCCGGGAGTAGCGGGAGCGCTAGGGCAGTACTTC
>TRBV5-1|TRBJ2-3|.|.
CASSPLLGEDTQYF
TGCGCCAGCAGCCCCCTTCTCGGGGAAGATACGCAGTATTTT
>TRBV20-1|TRBJ2-5|.|.
CSAELQETQYF
TGCAGTGCGGAGCTCCAAGAGACCCAGTACTTC
>TRBV15|TRBJ2-7|few|TRBD2
CATSSLSRLAGAYEQYF
TGTGCCACCAGCTCCCTATCGAGACTAGCGGGGGCGTACGAGCAGTACTTC
>TRBV5-4|TRBJ2-3|few|.
CASSLQRSAKDTQYF
TGTGCCAGCAGCTTGCAGAGGTCGGCGAAGGATACGCAGTATTTT
>TRBV4-2|TRBJ2-5|few|TRBD2
CASSQGSGRGQETQYF
TGTGCCAGCAGCCAGGGTAGCGGGAGGGGGCAAGAGACCCAGTACTTC
>TRBV27|TRBJ2-1|few|.
CASRPDYMYNEQFF
TGTGCCAGCAGACCCGACTACATGTACAATGAGCAGTTCTTC
>TRBV6-6|TRBJ1-1|few|.
CASREVVNTEAFF
TGTGCCAGCAGAGAAGTCGTGAACACTGAAGCTTTCTTT
>TRBV2|TRBJ2-5|.|TRBD2
CASSPSGRAGKTQYF
TGTGCCAGCAGTCCTAGCGGGAGGGCCGGAAAGACCCAGTACTTC
>TRBV6-6|TRBJ2-1|few|TRBD2
CASMGGKVSWSEQFF
TGTGCCAGCATGGGGGGGAAAGTCAGTTGGAGTGAGCAGTTCTTC
>TRBV28|TRBJ2-3|.|.
CASMERSDTQYF
TGTGCCAGCATGGAGCGGTCAGATACGCAGTATTTT
>TRBV29-1|TRBJ2-7|few|.
CSVCSGSTYEQYF
TGCAGCGTTTGTAGTGGGAGTACCTACGAGCAGTACTTC
>TRBV6-1|TRBJ2-7|.|.
CASSLGTQVDEQYF
TGTGCCAGCAGCCTGGGGACCCAGGTGGACGAGCAGTACTTC
>TRBV7-2|TRBJ2-1|few|.
CASRRNSISSYNEQFF
TGTGCCAGCAGGAGAAATAGCATAAGCTCCTACAATGAGCAGTTCTTC
>TRBV5-4|TRBJ2-7|few|TRBD2
CASSSGGPSSYEQYF
TGTGCCAGCAGCTCGGGAGGGCCGAGCTCCTACGAGCAGTACTTC
>TRBV5-4|TRBJ1-1|few|TRBD1
CASSLGGQGMRAFF
TGTGCCAGCAGCTTGGGGGGACAGGGGATGCGGGCTTTCTTT
>TRBV9|TRBJ2-5|.|TRBD2
CASSEGLAVPETQYF
TGTGCCAGCAGCGAGGGACTAGCGGTCCCAGAGACCCAGTACTTC
>TRBV5-1|TRBJ2-2|.|.
CASSLELVTGELFF
TGCGCCAGCAGCTTGGAACTGGTAACCGGGGAGCTGTTTTTT
>TRBV10-3|TRBJ2-7|.|TRBD2
CAISGGLAGSYEQYF
TGTGCCATCAGCGGGGGACTAGCGGGCTCCTACGAGCAGTACTTC
>TRBV13|TRBJ2-1|.|.
CASSHSYEQFF
TGTGCCAGCAGCCACAGCTATGAGCAGTTCTTC
>TRBV18|TRBJ2-1|.|TRBD2
CASSPASGLNNEQFF
TGTGCCAGCTCACCCGCTAGCGGGTTAAACAATGAGCAGTTCTTC
>TRBV7-2|TRBJ2-7|.|TRBD1
CASRSTGRTYEQYF
TGTGCCAGCAGGTCGACAGGGCGTACCTACGAGCAGTACTTC
>TRBV28|TRBJ2-1|.|.
CASMGRAEQFF
TGTGCCAGCATGGGTCGGGCTGAGCAGTTCTTC
>TRBV19|TRBJ2-1|.|.
CASSISNEQFF
TGTGCCAGTAGTATATCCAATGAGCAGTTCTTC
>TRBV4-3|TRBJ2-1|.|.
CASSQESVPGIAYNEQFF
TGCGCCAGCAGCCAAGAGTCGGTCCCCGGGATCGCCTACAATGAGCAGTTCTTC
>TRBV28|TRBJ2-3|.|.
CASSLPGVDTQYF
TGTGCCAGCAGTTTACCGGGAGTAGATACGCAGTATTTT
>TRBV5-4|TRBJ2-1|.|TRBD1
CASSPGGTGTTYNEQFF
TGTGCCAGCAGCCCCGGAGGGACAGGGACCACCTACAATGAGCAGTTCTTC
>TRBV2|TRBJ1-4|.|.
CASTNIRGENEKLFF
TGTGCCAGCACGAACATCAGGGGCGAGAACGAAAAACTGTTTTTT
>TRBV28|TRBJ2-1|few|TRBD2
CASSLGLGEVF
TGTGCCAGCAGTTTAGGACTAGGGGAGGTCTTC
>TRBV29-1|TRBJ2-5|.|.
CSVGDRRETQYF
TGCAGCGTTGGGGACCGGAGAGAGACCCAGTACTTC
>TRBV2|TRBJ2-2|.|TRBD2
CASSLAGVNTGELFF
TGTGCCAGCAGTCTAGCGGGAGTGAACACCGGGGAGCTGTTTTTT
>TRBV19|TRBJ1-4|many|.
CASSTRIKLFF
TGTGCCAGTAGTACCAGGATAAAACTGTTTTTT
>TRBV7-9|TRBJ2-3|few|TRBD1
CASSQETGGVDTQYF
TGCGCCAGCAGCCAGGAGACAGGGGGCGTAGATACGCAGTATTTT
>TRBV28|TRBJ2-1|.|.
CASSLTPTPYNEQFF
TGTGCCAGCAGCCTTACACCAACCCCGTACAATGAGCAGTTCTTC
>TRBV5-1|TRBJ1-1|.|.
CASSLGTIGTALNTEAFF
TGCGCCAGCAGCTTGGGCACCATAGGGACGGCTCTGAACACTGAAGCTTTCTTT
>TRBV29-1|TRBJ2-3|.|.
CSVGVLVATDTQYF
TGCAGCGTTGGGGTCCTAGTAGCCACAGATACGCAGTATTTT
>TRBV5-4|TRBJ2-1|few|.
CASSSVRSLNEQFF
TGTGCCAGCAGCTCCGTCAGAAGCCTCAATGAGCAGTTCTTC
>TRBV2|TRBJ1-2|.|.
CASSVGRGSYGYTF
TGTGCCAGCAGTGTAGGGAGGGGCTCCTATGGCTACACCTTC
>TRBV28|TRBJ2-7|.|TRBD1
CASRGPGTVNYEQYF
TGTGCCAGCAGGGGTCCTGGGACAGTAAACTACGAGCAGTACTTC
>TRBV29-1|TRBJ1-2|few|TRBD1
CSVSTGHGYGYTF
TGCAGCGTCTCGACAGGGCACGGCTATGGCTACACCTTC
>TRBV28|TRBJ1-2|.|TRBD1
CASSPGQGKFGYTF
TGTGCCAGCAGTCCTGGACAGGGCAAATTTGGCTACACCTTC
>TRBV7-9|TRBJ2-1|few|.
CASTPPQRAYYNEQFF
TGTGCCAGCACCCCCCCCCAGCGGGCTTACTACAATGAGCAGTTCTTC
>TRBV19|TRBJ2-5|few|.
CASSTRTGVTTQYF
TGTGCCAGTAGTACCAGGACGGGCGTGACGACCCAGTACTTC
>TRBV4-2|TRBJ2-1|few|.
CASSQVAVLDEQFF
TGTGCCAGCAGCCAAGTCGCGGTTTTGGACGAGCAGTTCTTC
>TRBV6-5|TRBJ1-2|.|TRBD1
CASRTGEGYGYTF
TGTGCCAGCAGGACAGGGGAGGGATATGGCTACACCTTC
>TRBV28|TRBJ1-5|few|.
CASSIDRPPGAQHF
TGTGCCAGCAGTATCGACCGACCTCCAGGGGCCCAGCATTTT
>TRBV19|TRBJ2-2|few|.
CASSELRITGELFF
TGTGCCAGTAGTGAGCTGAGAATCACCGGGGAGCTGTTTTTT
>TRBV28|TRBJ2-5|.|.
CASSISGAAQYF
TGTGCCAGCAGTATATCAGGGGCGGCCCAGTACTTC
>TRBV11-2|TRBJ2-5|.|.
CASSLGPYQETQYF
TGTGCCAGCAGCCTAGGTCCGTACCAAGAGACCCAGTACTTC
>TRBV6-1|TRBJ1-3|few|.
CASSAGTAFSGNTIYF
TGTGCCAGCAGTGCCGGTACAGCATTCTCTGGAAACACCATATATTTT